This is a list of T cell receptor beta chains from one sample in a study of T cell repertoires in cytomegalovirus infection. For these TCRs, the target antigens are not known. TCRdb called the reads again in MiXCR, with one record for every CDR3 protein. The table lists tens of thousands of distinct CDR3 sequences, 21% of them singletons. The input for sequencing was CD8+ T cells from cultured PBMCs, taken from culture after CMV antigen stimulation. These receptors were taken from a human donor in good health (CMV status not recorded). Some clones in this sample may be carry-over from other donors' samples. CDR3s include the opening cysteine and the closing phenylalanine or tryptophan. A D gene is named only where the DNA matches it firmly. Size tells how often a clone was seen (once, few, many) or the class of an expanded clone, and some rows leave it out.

>TRBD1|TRBJ1-1|.|TRBV19
TGTGCCAGTAGTGTAGGGGGCTCGGGCACTGAAGCTTTCTTT
CASSVGGSGTEAFF
>TRBD2|TRBJ2-3|few|TRBV9
TGTGCCAGCAGCGAAGCAACGGGAGGGCCCCATAGCACAGATACGCAGTATTTT
CASSEATGGPHSTDTQYF
>.|TRBJ1-3|few|TRBV7-6
TGTGCCAGCAGCGTCACGGCCAACTCTGGAAACACCATATATTTT
CASSVTANSGNTIYF
>.|TRBJ2-1|few|TRBV4-3
TGCGCCAGCAGCCAAGATGACGGGGTCACCTACAATGAGCAGTTCTTC
CASSQDDGVTYNEQFF
>.|TRBJ2-1|many|TRBV7-6
TGTGCCAGCACCTTTGTTGGACGCAATGAGCAGTTCTTC
CASTFVGRNEQFF
>.|TRBJ1-5|.|TRBV19
TGTGCCAGTAGTATTGGGCAGGGGTTTGATCAGCCCCAGCATTTT
CASSIGQGFDQPQHF
>.|TRBJ2-7|few|TRBV28
TGTGCCAGCAGCACCCCCGAGCGGGCCATCTACGAGCAGTACTTC
CASSTPERAIYEQYF
>.|TRBJ2-3|few|TRBV7-9
TGTGCCAGCAGCCCTACGGGGTCCCTAGCGATCAGCACAGATACGCAGTATTTT
CASSPTGSLAISTDTQYF
>TRBD2|TRBJ2-3|.|TRBV7-9
TGTGCCAGCAGCCCCCGGACTAGCGACGCAGATACGCAGTATTTT
CASSPRTSDADTQYF
>TRBD2|TRBJ2-5|.|TRBV7-8
TGTGCCAGCAGCTTAGGACTAGCGGGGGTACGAGGGGAGACCCAGTACTTC
CASSLGLAGVRGETQYF
>.|TRBJ1-1|few|TRBV7-9
TGTGCCAGCAGCCCCCGGGCTGAAGCTTTCTTT
CASSPRAEAFF
>TRBD1|TRBJ1-1|.|TRBV7-4
TGTGCCAGCAAAAGCCCTATAACAGGGGGCAGGACTGAAGCTTTCTTT
CASKSPITGGRTEAFF
>.|TRBJ2-7|.|TRBV7-2
TGTGCCAGCATGGGCGGGTCCTACGAGCAGCACTTC
CASMGGSYEQHF
>TRBD1|TRBJ1-2|few|TRBV7-9
TGTGCCAGCAGCCCGAGGACAGGGTCTAACTATGGCTACACCTTC
CASSPRTGSNYGYTF
>.|TRBJ1-2|.|TRBV12-3/TRBV12-4
TGTGCCAGCAGTTTAGCCCGACAGGATAACGGCTACACCTTC
CASSLARQDNGYTF
>.|TRBJ1-4|.|TRBV7-9
TGTGCCAGCAGCTTCTTAATGCCGGACGGACCTAATGAAAAACTGTTTTTT
CASSFLMPDGPNEKLFF
>.|TRBJ1-3|.|TRBV19
TGTGCCAGCGGGTACCAGGGCACGTCTGGAAACACCATATATTTT
CASGYQGTSGNTIYF
>.|TRBJ2-1|medium-sized|TRBV6-2/TRBV6-3
TGTGCCAGCGGGATGTTCAGCGGGTCTTACAATGAGCAGTTCTTC
CASGMFSGSYNEQFF
>TRBD2|TRBJ2-7|.|TRBV6-1
TGTGCCAGCAGTGGCCCGATAGCGGGGGTCTCCTACGAGCAGTACTTC
CASSGPIAGVSYEQYF
>.|TRBJ2-5|few|TRBV7-2
TGTGCCAGCTGCACAGCTCGGAAAGAGACCCAGTACTTC
CASCTARKETQYF
>.|TRBJ2-7|few|TRBV27
TGTGCCAGCAGCGGGGTTTCGTACGAGCAGTACTTC
CASSGVSYEQYF
>TRBD2|TRBJ2-3|.|TRBV7-8
TGTGCCAGCAGCTTTAAGGTAGCGGGGGACACAGATACGCAGTATTTT
CASSFKVAGDTDTQYF
>.|TRBJ1-5|many|TRBV7-2
TGTGCCAGCAGCCCCCCGGGAGCGGGGGGCAATCAGCCCCAGCATTTT
CASSPPGAGGNQPQHF
>.|TRBJ2-1|few|TRBV7-2
TGTGCCAGCAGCACGGGCCCGGCCCCCAATGAGCAGTTCTTC
CASSTGPAPNEQFF
>.|TRBJ2-1|few|TRBV12-5
TGTGCTAGTATGGAGGGGCTGAGTGAGCAGTTCTTC
CASMEGLSEQFF
>TRBD1|TRBJ2-7|.|TRBV11-3
TGTGCCAGCAGCTTAGAACCGGGACAGGGAGCCTACGAGCAGTACTTC
CASSLEPGQGAYEQYF
>.|TRBJ1-3|.|TRBV11-1
TGTGCCAGCAGCTTAACCCCTAACACCATATATTTT
CASSLTPNTIYF
>.|TRBJ1-6|.|TRBV4-1
TGCGCCAGCAGCCAAGAGGGGCTCTGGGGGGATTCACCCCTCCACTTT
CASSQEGLWGDSPLHF
>.|TRBJ1-4|.|TRBV7-8
TGTGCCAGCAGCTTATTCCTGGAAAAACTGTTTTTT
CASSLFLEKLFF
>.|TRBJ2-5|.|TRBV7-6
TGTGCCAGCAGCTTAGCGCTGGGAGAGACCCAGTACTTC
CASSLALGETQYF
>.|TRBJ1-5|few|TRBV7-8
TGTGCCAGCAGCTTAGGGGGGGGGAATCAGCCCCAGCATTTT
CASSLGGGNQPQHF
>TRBD2|TRBJ2-1|few|TRBV7-6
TGTGCCAGCAGCTACCTAGCCCCCCCGGGAGGGCGAGATGAGCAGTTCTTC
CASSYLAPPGGRDEQFF
>TRBD2|TRBJ2-1|.|TRBV7-8
TGTGCCAGCAGCCTAATCCGACTAGCGGGGTTTATGGATGAGCAGTTCTTC
CASSLIRLAGFMDEQFF
>.|TRBJ1-5|few|TRBV7-9
TGTGCCAGCAGCTCTACCCAGGCAAATCAGCCCCAGCATTTT
CASSSTQANQPQHF
>.|TRBJ2-3|.|TRBV15
TGTGCCACCAGCAACCCATTGACGCGGGGCACAGATACGCAGTATTTT
CATSNPLTRGTDTQYF
>TRBD2|TRBJ2-1|few|TRBV7-2
TGTGCCAGCAGCCCCGGGAGGGTTCCTGAGCAGTTCTTC
CASSPGRVPEQFF
>.|TRBJ2-2|few|TRBV15
TGTGCCACCAGCAGAGCAGACACCGAGGAGCTGTTTTTT
CATSRADTEELFF
>TRBD1|TRBJ1-1|few|TRBV24-1
TGTGCCACCAGTGATTTGATCAGGGGGTACACTGAAGCTTTCTTT
CATSDLIRGYTEAFF
>.|TRBJ2-1|.|TRBV7-9
TGTGCCAGCAGCTCCCGGGTCTACTACAATGAGCAGTTCTTC
CASSSRVYYNEQFF
>.|TRBJ2-7|.|TRBV7-8
TGTGCCAGCAGCTTAGAGGGTGTGACAAATACCTACGAGCAGTACTTC
CASSLEGVTNTYEQYF